The sequence of this TCR beta chain was determined in a study of cytomegalovirus exposure and HLA in healthy donors (dated by TCRdb to about 2017). Describing the broader study: An earlier analysis of approximately 590 of the donors reported 250 to 300 Gb of sequence data and 117 million unique TCR beta sequences from 150 million to 200 million T cells. About five DR-DQ haplotypes were treated as single units for association and clustering because of strong linkage in the cohort. The study used immunosequencing to profile the T cell repertoires of under 700 subjects and linked those repertoires to cytomegalovirus serostatus. The genetic ancestry cluster associated with self-reported Caucasian donors included approximately 85% of the approximately 410 genotyped donors. In a later analysis, previously published TCR beta repertoires from 600 to 850 donors were re-analyzed and high-resolution HLA genotyping was added so that TCR occurrence patterns could be studied. An earlier analysis of approximately 630 of the donors applied high-throughput TCR beta sequencing to assess whether each TCR beta V gene segment acted as functional or pseudogenic. Rather than drawing on any new phenotypic data, the later analysis identified candidate immune exposures from TCR beta sequences and the way those sequences occurred across donors. A separate validation cohort of more than 100 different subjects was used in addition to the 666-subject first cohort. Alongside the repertoire data, information on donor age, sex, ethnicity and CMV serostatus was compiled. Typing coverage varied by locus: about 629-630 donors for A, B, C, DRB1 and DQB1; 522 for DQA1; more than 600 for DPA1; roughly 470 for DPB1. A later genetic analysis used genome-wide SNP genotypes for about 55% of the 666 donors, treating that subset as a discovery cohort. About 310 gigabases of sequencing data and approximately 93 million unique TCR sequences were included in an early release covering over 600 HLA-typed donors. The study aimed to test whether cataloging public T cell receptors could reveal signatures of past pathogen exposure. All discovery cohort repertoires had been generated on a single sequencing platform. On average, about 200,000 unique TCR beta nucleotide sequences were sequenced per donor among about 400 genotyped donors of the cohort, with roughly 19% of those sequences being non-productive. To predict cytomegalovirus infection status, the study combined high-throughput TCR immunosequencing, statistical association of individual TCRs with disease status, and machine learning. HLA typing included class I and class II loci at four-digit resolution. What the study reported, not specific to this receptor: A further reported finding was that TCR beta sequences accurately predicted the HLA-A and HLA-B alleles for most subjects in the first cohort. Because the 87-base-pair reads could not distinguish some IMGT-functional V segments, including TRBV6-2 and TRBV6-3, those segments were excluded. It was suggested by the authors that the approach could potentially be generalized to other disease states and immunological phenotypes. Because counts were too low, some 17 rarely observed V segments, including chromosome 9 orphons, were excluded from the earlier analysis of 587 of the donors. Presence/absence analyses assumed roughly uniform sequencing depth across donors, an assumption that may not hold. A later analysis associated 15,000 to 20,000 TCR beta sequences with specific HLA alleles at a false discovery rate of 0.05. In both the original and validation cohorts, the classifier was reported to diagnose cytomegalovirus status with high specificity and sensitivity. Linkage disequilibrium might explain the correlated functional status among segregating V segments, but an unknown experimental factor could not be ruled out. While some public TCRs were present in many individuals, most TCR sequences turned up only very rarely across donors. A cluster of highly shared sequence variants was judged likely to represent a technical artifact of the sequencing pipeline. Because HLA typing was missing for some donors at each locus, association tests included only the typed subset. In an earlier analysis of several hundred of the donors, most TCR beta V segments were observed in productive rearrangements about 90% or about 30% of the time, broadly matching IMGT annotations. A total of fewer than 200 TCR beta chains were listed by the study as associated with cytomegalovirus. According to a later analysis, TCR association rates differed among HLA loci, with DRB1 alleles showing the most associated TCRs and HLA-C alleles showing the fewest. In a later analysis, HLA-associated TCR beta chains were found to be more clonally expanded and to have lower generation probabilities than equally common non-associated chains. This cohort had only TCR beta chains sequenced, and the lack of alpha or paired-chain data limited which features could be detected. The only immune exposure information available for the cohort was CMV serostatus. When HLA alleles, especially DR and DQ, strongly co-occurred, attributing TCR associations to individual alleles was difficult. According to a later genetic analysis, donors in an Asian-associated ancestry cluster had fewer N-insertions in productive TCRs than the approximately 650-donor mean. A few of the identified cytomegalovirus-associated TCR beta chains were confirmed in vitro to be specific for cytomegalovirus antigens. V-gene and J-gene trimming of TCR beta chains was associated with a missense DCLRE1C variant in a later genetic analysis, and the association was replicated in an independent cohort. According to a later analysis, most CMV-associated TCR beta chains appeared to be HLA-restricted, and the HLA associations seemed to be driven largely by CMV exposure. According to a later analysis, parvovirus B19, influenza, CMV and Epstein-Barr virus appeared linked to several top co-occurrence clusters.

In total, 630 or so healthy bone marrow donors made up the cohort. All cohort members were sampled while nominally healthy, although unrecorded immune exposures were likely present. The donor tested CMV seronegative, placing the donor among the 300 to 400 seronegative members of the cohort. Each donor provided a peripheral blood sample, and peripheral blood mononuclear cells were used for TCR beta sequencing. The Qiagen DNeasy Blood Extraction Kit was used to extract genomic DNA from the blood cell samples. Details on this clone: Its antigen is still unknown. One base away there is no much larger clone; base qualities are not given.

The CDR3, from cysteine to phenylalanine, totals 13 residues. Left in the record is the CDR3 DNA by itself, 39 bases read in frame from the first base. Per the germline V gene, SGHDT is the CDR1 and YYEEEE is the CDR2. V drops 0 bases and J drops 5 bases, leaving 8 bases in between. Library prep was done by the immunoSEQ multiplex PCR assay. A mixture of 60 forward primers for TCR Vbeta segments and 13 reverse primers for TCR Jbeta segments was used in the multiplex PCR. Amplification of the CDR3 region of rearranged TCR beta genes was performed with a multiplex PCR assay on genomic DNA. Amplified TCR beta libraries were sequenced as 87-base-pair reads on the Illumina HiSeq System. The original pipeline was this. Across the 670 or so repertoires, a later analysis counted about 81 million unique TCR beta chains, around 10 million of which were shared by at least two donors. Raw reads were error-corrected and collapsed into unique sequences by a nearest-neighbor algorithm in which closely related sequences were merged to remove PCR and sequencing errors. To assign V, D and J gene segments, CDR3 sequences were aligned to IMGT reference sequences. For a sequence to be retained, at least a six-nucleotide match to both a V gene segment and a J gene segment was required. Rearrangements were called productive when the CDR3 lacked stop codons and stayed in frame with V and J; all others were non-productive. Following IMGT convention, CDR3 was defined as the stretch from the second conserved V-encoded cysteine up to the conserved J-encoded phenylalanine. Sequences without an unambiguous match to a single V gene segment were excluded from the earlier analysis of about 600 of the donors. In an earlier analysis of some 590 of the donors, V segments were called functional above 56.7% productive rearrangements and were called segregating when the between-donor standard deviation exceeded 5%. A statistical classification framework was built for diagnosing cytomegalovirus status from the catalog of TCR beta chain sequences. In a later analysis, TCR nucleotide sequences were compared against IMGT/GENE-DB human TR gene sequences so that V and J genes could be assigned. Using the TCRdist pipeline, a later analysis assigned CDR3 sequences along with most-parsimonious VDJ recombination scenarios. In a later analysis, each TCR beta chain was defined by its CDR3 amino acid sequence together with its V-gene family, and reads lacking a unique V-gene family were excluded. As a way to deal with suspected cross-contamination and a sequencing artifact, a later analysis dropped 450 to 600 nucleotide sequences that were highly shared and had low generation probability. A later analysis calculated a clonal expansion index for each public chain from normalized within-repertoire ranks of inferred template counts. Generation probabilities in a later analysis came from a VDJ recombination model fitted to out-of-frame rearrangements, and those results were checked against IGoR. In a later analysis, hypergeometric tests were used to score TCR-TCR, TCR-HLA and TCR-CMV co-occurrence, with a repertoire-size bias correction applied to TCR pairs. To estimate false discovery rates, a later analysis permuted the HLA or CMV assignments 20 times. In a later analysis, co-occurring TCRs were grouped using DBSCAN, with TCRdist sequence similarity added in when clustering inside HLA-allele-positive subsets. For co-occurrence clustering, repertoires with fewer than 30,000 or more than 120,000 public chains were excluded, along with five or six repertoires with anomalous nucleotide sharing. In TCRdb, the immuneACCESS table is reduced to in-frame sequences with V and J assigned. These tables do not hold every clone; where another copy was compared, an unresolved V gene accounts for under half, and the others remain unexplained. D and trimming were read from the DNA, whereas the V and J calls and clone size are those reported in that table. The sample records approximately 150,000 clones, more than 60% of which are singletons. Jointly, the top ten make up roughly 4.2% of the sample.

The TCR comes from a man aged 40-50 years in good health and CMV-seronegative. The rearranged chain carries TRBV5-6 and TRBJ1-1, with a tentative D gene TRBD1 over 6 matching bases. The sequencing input was PBMCs. CDR3 region: CASSLAGQTEAFF. The nucleotide sequence reads TGTGCCAGCAGCTTGGCGGGACAAACTGAAGCTTTCTTT. Outside the CDR3, residues come from the reference TRBV5-6 and TRBJ1-1 proteins, so the full variable domain is: DAGVTQSPTHLIKTRGQQVTLRCSPKSGHDTVSWYQQALGQGPQFIFQYYEEEERQRGNFPDRFSGHQFPNYSSELNVNALLLGDSALYLCASSLAGQTEAFFGQGTRLTVV.